A single sample gave rise to the 21 T cell receptor beta chains below, sequenced in a study of neurological immune-mediated disorders. TCRdb independently ran MiXCR on the 5' RACE reads; one entry per CDR3 protein. The sample consists of about 17,000 distinct CDR3 sequences, roughly 3.5% of them appearing once. Sequencing input: CD8+ T cells from blood. Source of these receptors: a woman in her thirties or forties in good health.

This clonotype has at least ten counts. V is TRBV5-1 and J is TRBJ1-1; D is possibly TRBD1 (6 bases). This CDR3 comprises 14 residues. V shed 1 base and J shed 4 bases, with 11 bases lying between them. From germline, CDR1 is SGHRS and CDR2 YFSETQ. The CDR3 bases are TGCGCCAGCAGCTTGACGGGGGCAGCCACTGAAGCTTTCTTT. This sequence encodes CASSLTGAATEAFF.

By share, this clonotype ranks as medium-sized (0.01 to 0.1%). The chain carries TRBV14 and TRBJ2-7; D perhaps matches TRBD1 (6 bases). Germline assignment: CDR1 SGHDN and CDR2 FVKESK. Trimming stripped 4 bases from V and 6 bases from J, with 13 bases between. The CDR3 runs to 13 residues. The CDR3: CASSRTEMSEQYF. The CDR3, as DNA: TGTGCCAGCAGCCGGACAGAAATGAGCGAGCAGTACTTC.

Ten or more counts support this clonotype. V is TRBV15 and J is TRBJ1-4; weak D call: TRBD1 (5 bases). The CDR3 covers 14 residues. CDR1 LNHNV and CDR2 YYDKDF come from the germline V gene (reference sequence). Trimming pared 5 bases from V and 5 bases from J, leaving 12 bases between. The CDR3 nucleotides are TGTGCCACCAGCGAACAGGACTCCAATGAAAAACTGTTTTTT. It yields the protein CATSEQDSNEKLFF.

This clonotype was seen many times. V gene TRBV5-1 combines with J gene TRBJ2-7; D remains ambiguous. The V gene lost 0 bases and the J gene lost 3 bases, with 13 bases spanning the gap. The CDR3 consists of 15 residues. Germline CDR1 and CDR2: SGHRS and YFSETQ. DNA of the CDR3: TGCGCCAGCAGCTTGGCGGCAGCCCCCGACTACGAGCAGTACTTC. Its protein is CASSLAAAPDYEQYF. Full variable domain (rest looked up from reference TRBV5-1 and TRBJ2-7): KAGVTQTPRYLIKTRGQQVTLSCSPISGHRSVSWYQQTPGQGLQFLFEYFSETQRNKGNFPGRFSGRQFSNSRSEMNVSTLELGDSALYLCASSLAAAPDYEQYFGPGTRLTVT.

This clonotype has at least ten counts. This rearrangement joins TRBV6-6 to TRBJ2-7; 7 nucleotides agree with TRBD1. Germline lookup yields CDR1 MNHNY and CDR2 SVGAGI (reference sequence). J was trimmed by 2 bases and V by 5 bases; bases with no gene match: 6. CDR3 length: 14 residues. The CDR3 protein is CASSLGQVAYEQYF. The CDR3 DNA reads as TGTGCCAGCAGTCTCGGACAGGTTGCCTACGAGCAGTACTTC.

Sample share makes this clonotype medium-sized. This chain links TRBV27 with TRBJ1-3; a possible D gene is TRBD1 (5 bases). V was shortened by 5 bases and J by 2 bases, with 10 bases between the two germline ends. Germline CDR1 is MNHEY and CDR2 is SMNVEV (reference sequence). This CDR3 has 14 residues. CDR3 region: CASSNRGAGNTIYF. CDR3 bases: TGTGCCAGCAGTAACCGAGGGGCTGGAAACACCATATATTTT.

Many counts were recorded for this clonotype. The rearrangement uses TRBV5-1 and TRBJ2-7; 8 positions match TRBD2. The V gene's germline CDR1 is SGHRS and CDR2 YFSETQ. The CDR3 has 15 amino acids. The V gene end was trimmed by 2 bases and the J gene end by 0 bases; junction bases not matched to a gene: 4. CDR3 sequence reads: CASSFTGTSSYEQYF. CDR3 coding DNA: TGCGCCAGCAGCTTTACCGGGACTAGCTCCTACGAGCAGTACTTC.

This clonotype was recorded a few times. V gene TRBV7-8 combines with J gene TRBJ1-5, with D unresolved. The CDR3 extends over 17 amino acids. V dropped 1 base and J dropped 0 bases, with 13 bases sitting between them. Germline V gene lookup returns CDR1 SGHVS and CDR2 FQNEAQ. The CDR3 DNA reads as TGTGCCAGCAGCTTAGACGCGGGGAGGGCTAGCAATCAGCCCCAGCATTTT. It encodes CASSLDAGRASNQPQHF. Complete variable domain (other parts from reference TRBV7-8 and TRBJ1-5): GAGVSQSPRYKVAKRGQDVALRCDPISGHVSLFWYQQALGQGPEFLTYFQNEAQLDKSGLPSDRFFAERPEGSVSTLKIQRTQQEDSAVYLCASSLDAGRASNQPQHFGDGTRLSIL.

This clonotype was observed at least ten times. The rearrangement joins TRBV29-1 to TRBJ2-5; D assignment may be TRBD1 or TRBD2 (5 bases each). The CDR3 contains 16 residues. Germline loops: CDR1 SQVTM, CDR2 ANQGSEA. V lost 3 bases, J lost 5 bases, and 22 bases lay in between. The CDR3 DNA follows: TGCAGCGTTGAGGGAACGGTTGGGGGAGAGGGGGAGACCCAGTACTTC. Encoded protein: CSVEGTVGGEGETQYF.

This clonotype was observed at least ten times. The J gene is TRBJ2-1, the V gene TRBV5-8; D gene ambiguous. CDR3 length: 16 residues. V was pared by 0 bases and J by 8 bases, with 18 bases between. Germline lookup yields CDR1 SGHTS and CDR2 YDEGEE. Here the CDR3 DNA reads TGTGCCAGCAGCTTGGCTTTTGGTAGGGTAGGCGATGAGCAGTTCTTC. Protein product: CASSLAFGRVGDEQFF.

This clonotype came up many times. CDR3 amino acids: CASSLTAGLREKLFF. For the CDR3, the DNA is TGTGCCAGCAGCTTAACGGCTGGGCTTCGTGAAAAACTGTTTTTT. This chain uses TRBV7-3 with TRBJ1-4; D is undetermined. Per germline, CDR1 SGHTA and CDR2 FQGTGA. Trimming removed 0 bases from V and 7 bases from J, with 12 bases in between. The CDR3 covers 15 residues. Full variable domain (missing parts from reference TRBV7-3 and TRBJ1-4): GAGVSQTPSNKVTEKGKYVELRCDPISGHTALYWYRQSLGQGPEFLIYFQGTGAADDSGLPNDRFFAVRPEGSVSTLKIQRTERGDSAVYLCASSLTAGLREKLFFGSGTQLSVL.

This clonotype is medium-sized by share. The genes are TRBV7-8 and TRBJ2-7; no clear D gene. This CDR3 comprises 11 residues. Germline values: CDR1 SGHVS, CDR2 FQNEAQ. Trimming removed 5 bases at V and 1 base at J, with 3 bases between. The CDR3 DNA reads as TGTGCCAGCAGCCGATCCTACGAGCAGTACTTC. Translating gives CASSRSYEQYF.

This clonotype was recorded many times. This chain connects TRBV20-1 to TRBJ2-1, with a weak D call TRBD1 (7 bases). The CDR3 has 15 residues. V was trimmed by 5 bases and J by 0 bases, leaving 14 bases between them. Germline V CDR1 and CDR2: DFQATT, SNEGSKA (reference sequence). The CDR3 is CSARSGDSSYNEQFF. CDR3 sequence (DNA): TGCAGTGCTCGATCGGGGGACAGCTCCTACAATGAGCAGTTCTTC.

Many counts were recorded for this clonotype. J is TRBJ2-5 and V is TRBV7-6, with TRBD2 matching over 11 bases. The V gene end was trimmed by 1 base and the J gene end by 1 base; junction bases not matched to a gene: 2. The CDR3 is 16 residues long. Germline-derived CDR1 and CDR2 are SGHVS and FNYEAQ. CDR3 DNA: TGTGCCAGCAGCTTAGAACTAGCGGGGGTCCAAGAGACCCAGTACTTC. It codes for CASSLELAGVQETQYF.

This clonotype was detected ten times or more. The V call is TRBV29-1, the J call TRBJ2-7, with TRBD1 identical over 12 bases. Germline-derived CDR1 and CDR2 are SQVTM and ANQGSEA. The CDR3 has 17 residues. The junction had 16 bases not matched to a gene; V was cut back by 3 bases and J by 7 bases. As DNA, the CDR3 is TGCAGCGTTGAGAACCCTGACCGGGACAGGGGGCAGGGAGAGCAGTACTTC. Its translation: CSVENPDRDRGQGEQYF.

The sample holds many counts of this clonotype. The rearrangement joins TRBV6-5 to TRBJ2-5; D not resolved. Germline V CDR1 and CDR2: MNHEY, SVGAGI. The CDR3 consists of 16 residues. V dropped 5 bases and J dropped 4 bases, with 20 bases sitting between them. The CDR3 region is CASSNRQHSTGETQYF. In DNA, the CDR3 is TGTGCCAGCAGTAACAGACAACACAGTACCGGAGAGACCCAGTACTTC.

The sample holds many counts of this clonotype. The V call is TRBV7-9, the J call TRBJ2-1, with 9 positions matching TRBD2. V lost 7 bases and J lost 5; bases outside the gene matches: 6. This CDR3 is 14 amino acids long. Germline V gene data show CDR1 as SEHNR and CDR2 as FQNEAQ (reference sequence). The CDR3 nucleotides are TGTGCCAGCAACCCCCCTAGCGGGAACAATGAGCAGTTCTTC. Protein product: CASNPPSGNNEQFF.

This clonotype was seen many times. The J gene is TRBJ2-2, the V gene TRBV24-1; 7 bases are shared with TRBD2. Germline CDR1 is KGHDR and CDR2 is SFDVKD. The CDR3 totals 15 residues. The V gene end was trimmed by 3 bases and the J gene end by 4 bases; junction bases not matched to a gene: 4. CDR3 coding DNA: TGTGCCACCAGTGATGTGACTAGCAGCACCGGGGAGCTGTTTTTT. It is translated as CATSDVTSSTGELFF.

By share, this clonotype counts as medium-sized (0.01 to 0.1%). V gene TRBV21-1 combines with J gene TRBJ2-3; TRBD2 was called by the table and not checked on the DNA. TRBV21-1 is termed a pseudogene. The length of the CDR3 is 17 residues. As DNA, the CDR3 is TGTGCCAGCAGCTCCCAAGGGACGGCGACAAGCACAGATACGCAGTATTTT. Its protein is CASSSQGTATSTDTQYF.

This clonotype was seen many times. This sequence joins TRBV12-3 or TRBV12-4 and TRBJ2-3, with D unresolved. The germline V and J ends were trimmed by 2 bases and 4 bases, with 13 bases remaining between them. This CDR3 contains 15 residues. CDR3 region: CASSLSRWGADTQYF. As DNA, the CDR3 is TGTGCCAGCAGTTTATCTCGATGGGGTGCAGATACGCAGTATTTT.

In its sample, this clonotype was seen many times. This rearrangement joins TRBV4-2 to TRBJ2-5; TRBD2 is a possible D gene (6 bases). Germline values: CDR1 LGHNA, CDR2 YNFKEQ. The V gene lost 1 base and the J gene lost 5 bases, with 11 bases spanning the gap. The length of the CDR3 is 14 residues. DNA for the CDR3: TGTGCCAGCAGCCAAGGTCGTGGAGGGGAGACCCAGTACTTC. Amino acid sequence: CASSQGRGGETQYF.